This T cell receptor (beta chain) is drawn from a study of shared clonotypes between healthy human individuals. This clone was found a few times. As yet, its antigen is unknown. Assay: immunoSEQ multiplex PCR; the TCRdb copy retains only in-frame clones and omits some. This table has about 92,000 clones, 60% to 75% appearing once. The study enrolled healthy HIV-negative adults without recent acute infections or vaccinations as donors. Findings and limits, study-wide: Several donors had approximately 4.6% of their naive CD4 clonotypes in common.

Trimming removed 5 bases from V and 4 bases from J, with 10 bases in between. Germline V gives CDR1 MNHEY, CDR2 SMNVEV (reference sequence). The CDR3 totals 13 residues. The source material was memory CD8+ T cells sorted from blood. Subset here: CD45RO+ cells pooled with CCR7-negative TemRA cells. The receptor comes from a young man in good health. This sequence joins TRBV27 and TRBJ2-3; possibly TRBD2 for D (5 bases). The CDR3 spells CASSPRVPDTQYF. The CDR3 nucleotides are TGTGCCAGCAGTCCGCGGGTTCCAGATACGCAGTATTTT.